These 17 T cell receptor beta chains came from one sample sequenced in a study of human CD8 memory T cell subsets. The TCR beta sequencing libraries came from UMI-labeled 5' RACE. TCRdb reprocessed the 5' RACE reads; each CDR3 protein has one entry and no DNA is given. The sample's table shows roughly 4,800 distinct CDR3 sequences. Specimen: CD8+ effector memory T cells (TEM) sorted from PBMCs. Subset reported: effector memory CD8 T cells, CCR7- CD45RO+ CD95+. Receptor source: a human donor in good health.

The chain links TRBV4-1 to TRBJ2-1. Germline lookup yields CDR1 MGHRA and CDR2 YSYEKL. CDR3 length: 12 amino acids. The CDR3: CASSQRSNEQFF.

Judged by frequency, this clonotype is large (0.1 to 1%). The J gene is TRBJ1-5, the V gene TRBV20-1; as DNA is missing, the TRBD1 call by TCRdb cannot be tested. In germline, CDR1 is DFQATT, CDR2 SNEGSKA (reference sequence). This CDR3 has 15 residues. CDR3 in amino acids: CSARDPRQENQPQHF.

The chain combines TRBV10-1 with TRBJ2-7; there is no DNA to check the TCRdb D call of TRBD1. CDR3 length equals 18 residues. Germline values: CDR1 WNHNN, CDR2 SYGVQD (reference sequence). CDR3 amino acids: CASSESPTTGTDTYEQYF.

The rearrangement joins TRBV6-4 to TRBJ2-1; the TRBD1 assignment by TCRdb is unverifiable without DNA. The germline V gene encodes CDR1 MRHNA and CDR2 SNTAGT. CDR3 length: 13 residues. The CDR3: CASSAGADNEQFF.

By frequency, this clonotype registers medium-sized. The gene calls are TRBV6-2 or TRBV6-3 and TRBJ2-2. This CDR3 has 13 amino acids. Germline assignment: CDR1 MNHEY and CDR2 SVGEGT. The CDR3 loop is CASSLKETGELFF.

This chain links TRBV27 with TRBJ2-7; lacking DNA, the TRBD1 call made by TCRdb goes unchecked. The germline V gene encodes CDR1 MNHEY and CDR2 SMNVEV (reference sequence). The CDR3 extends over 15 amino acids. CDR3 sequence reads: CASSLRSGDGYEQYF.

Frequency places this clonotype as medium-sized. This chain uses TRBV12-3 or TRBV12-4 with TRBJ1-5; checking the TCRdb D call of TRBD1 is not possible without DNA. The CDR3 consists of 16 residues. The CDR3 spells CASSLTLGVSNQPQHF.

Considering frequency, this clonotype is large (0.1 to 1%). The rearrangement joins TRBV15 to TRBJ1-1; without DNA, the TCRdb call of TRBD1 cannot be checked. The CDR3 consists of 15 residues. CDR1 and CDR2 from the germline V gene are LNHNV and YYDKDF (reference sequence). CDR3 loop: CATSIKQGAGTEAFF.

The rearrangement links TRBV11-3 to TRBJ2-1. CDR1 and CDR2 (germline): SGHNT, YENEEA. The CDR3 runs to 12 residues. CDR3 region: CASSLDRNEQFF.

The chain recombines TRBV20-1 with TRBJ2-1; the D call of TRBD2 rests on TCRdb alone, since no DNA is present to check it. The CDR3 has 14 residues. Germline values: CDR1 DFQATT, CDR2 SNEGSKA (reference sequence). CDR3: CSAPGLAAYNEQFF.

This chain uses TRBV6-2 or TRBV6-3 with TRBJ1-1. CDR1 and CDR2 (germline): MNHEY, SVGEGT. CDR3 length equals 13 residues. This CDR3 reads CASSYEAHTEAFF.

The chain carries TRBV7-6 and TRBJ2-5; TCRdb outputs TRBD1, but without DNA this stays unchecked. Germline values: CDR1 SGHVS, CDR2 FNYEAQ. The CDR3 has 13 residues. CDR3 sequence reads: CASSEGTEETQYF. The entire variable domain, with the rest obtained from reference TRBV7-6 and TRBJ2-5, is as follows: GAGVSQSPRYKVTKRGQDVALRCDPISGHVSLYWYRQALGQGPEFLTYFNYEAQQDKSGLPNDRFSAERPEGSISTLTIQRTEQRDSAMYRCASSEGTEETQYFGPGTRLLVL.

The chain joins TRBV6-2 or TRBV6-3 to TRBJ2-2; the D call of TRBD1 rests on TCRdb alone, since no DNA is present to check it. The length of the CDR3 is 15 residues. Per germline, CDR1 MNHEY and CDR2 SVGEGT. CDR3 in amino acids: CASSPQGADTGELFF.

Considering frequency, this clonotype is medium-sized. The gene calls are TRBV20-1 and TRBJ1-1. Germline lookup yields CDR1 DFQATT and CDR2 SNEGSKA (reference sequence). The CDR3 is made up of 13 amino acids. The CDR3: CSARDRRVTEAFF.

J is TRBJ2-7 and V is TRBV20-1; there is no DNA to check the TCRdb D call of TRBD2. There are 18 residues in the CDR3. Germline V gene sequence: CDR1 DFQATT, CDR2 SNEGSKA (reference sequence). The CDR3: CSASTGAFTSGDSYEQYF.

V and J are TRBV20-1 and TRBJ2-7; TCRdb gives TRBD2 as the D gene, but with no DNA this cannot be confirmed. Germline V gene data show CDR1 as DFQATT and CDR2 as SNEGSKA (reference sequence). This CDR3 has 12 amino acids. CDR3 sequence: CSAPRGGYEQYF.

The CDR3 sequence: CASSDSAGGGYEQFF. This chain links TRBV6-4 with TRBJ2-1; TCRdb's assignment of TRBD1 cannot be checked, as there is no DNA. The CDR3 sequence is 15 residues long. Germline V gene lookup returns CDR1 MRHNA and CDR2 SNTAGT.